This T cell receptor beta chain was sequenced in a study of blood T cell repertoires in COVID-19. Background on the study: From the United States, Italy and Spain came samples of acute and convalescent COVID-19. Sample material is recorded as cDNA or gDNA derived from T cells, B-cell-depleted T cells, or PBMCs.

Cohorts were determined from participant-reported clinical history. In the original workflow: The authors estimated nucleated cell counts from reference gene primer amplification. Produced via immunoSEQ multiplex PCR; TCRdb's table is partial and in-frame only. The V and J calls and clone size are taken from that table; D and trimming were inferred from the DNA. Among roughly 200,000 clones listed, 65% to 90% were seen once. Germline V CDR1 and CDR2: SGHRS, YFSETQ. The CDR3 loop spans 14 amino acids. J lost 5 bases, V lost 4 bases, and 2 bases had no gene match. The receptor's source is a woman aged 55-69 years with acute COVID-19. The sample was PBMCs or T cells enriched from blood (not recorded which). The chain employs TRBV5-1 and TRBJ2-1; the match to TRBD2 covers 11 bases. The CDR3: CASSETSGNNEQFF. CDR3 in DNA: TGCGCCAGCAGCGAGACTAGCGGGAACAATGAGCAGTTCTTC.